These 29 T cell receptor beta chains came from one sample sequenced in a study of T cells in Graves' hyperthyroidism and ophthalmopathy. Amplification yielded TCR beta CDR3 regions, with RNA transcripts as the source. The study used the HTBI primer set for a first-round RT-PCR of the TCR CDR3. Using its own MiXCR run on the multiplex PCR reads, TCRdb lists one record per CDR3 protein. This table has 550,000 to 800,000 distinct CDR3 sequences, around 17% appearing once. The material sequenced was blood. These receptors originate from a man younger than 35 with Graves' hyperthyroidism.

The chain carries TRBV29-1 and TRBJ2-2, with a weak D call TRBD2 (6 bases). This CDR3 is 13 amino acids long. Trimming cost V 1 base and J 14 bases, with 17 bases left between them. Germline V gene sequence: CDR1 SQVTM, CDR2 ANQGSEA. CDR3 bases: TGCAGCGTTGAAGCCAGGGTAGCCGGGAGACTGTTTTTT. Translation: CSVEARVAGRLFF.

This clonotype has just a few counts. The chain employs TRBV4-3 and TRBJ2-5; D unresolved. The CDR3 has 15 residues. The V and J ends lost 0 bases and 5 bases respectively, with 13 bases between them. Germline values: CDR1 LGHNA, CDR2 YSLEER. The CDR3 DNA reads as TGCGCCAGCAGCCAAGACCGACTCCTCCCGGAGACCCAGTACTTC. It specifies CASSQDRLLPETQYF.

Only a few counts were recorded for this clonotype. The J gene is TRBJ1-5, the V gene TRBV12-5, with 11 bases fitting TRBD1. Trimming cost V 2 bases and J 6 bases; bases outside gene matches: 9. The CDR3 has 17 residues. Germline V lookup: CDR1 LGHNT, CDR2 FRNRAP. The DNA of the CDR3 is TGTGCTAGTGGTTTGACCCGGACAGGGGGCAGTTTTCAGCCCCAGCATTTT. This gives the protein CASGLTRTGGSFQPQHF.

The chain employs TRBV14 and TRBJ2-5; the D gene could be TRBD1 or TRBD2 (5 bases each). Germline CDR1 SGHDN, CDR2 FVKESK. This CDR3 is built from 13 residues. Trimming shortened V by 1 base and J by 10 bases, and 13 bases separated the two germline ends. Written as DNA, the CDR3 is TGTGCCAGCAGCCAAGTGGGGGAAATATTCCAGTACTTC. Translation gives CASSQVGEIFQYF.

The chain recombines TRBV6-2 or TRBV6-3 with TRBJ1-6; 7 nucleotides align to TRBD1. This CDR3 region has 16 residues. V lost 0 bases and J lost 6; bases outside the gene matches: 5. Germline values: CDR1 MNHEY, CDR2 SVGEGT. For the CDR3, the DNA is TGTGCCAGCAGTTACTCTTCCGGGACAGCTAATTCACCCCTCCACTTT. Amino acid sequence: CASSYSSGTANSPLHF.

This clonotype occurred many times. This rearrangement joins TRBV6-6 to TRBJ2-3; 10 nucleotides match TRBD2. Germline loops: CDR1 MNHNY, CDR2 SVGAGI (reference sequence). The CDR3 totals 17 residues. V lost 0 bases to trimming and J lost 2 bases; unmatched junction nucleotides: 5. CDR3 loop: CASSYSFGLAATDTQYF. As DNA, the CDR3 is TGTGCCAGCAGTTACTCGTTTGGACTAGCGGCCACAGATACGCAGTATTTT.

This clonotype appeared many times. J is TRBJ2-7 and V is TRBV7-9; TRBD2 aligns across 7 bases. Germline values: CDR1 SEHNR, CDR2 FQNEAQ (reference sequence). The CDR3 consists of 14 residues. V shed 5 bases, J shed 3 bases, and the junction held 7 bases outside the gene matches. The CDR3 bases are TGTGCCAGCAGCCCCCGGGCGGGGGACTACGAGCAGTACTTC. Translated, it gives CASSPRAGDYEQYF.

This clonotype turned up a few times. The rearrangement joins TRBV27 to TRBJ1-5, with 7 bases aligning to TRBD1. V shed 8 bases, J shed 10 bases, and the junction held 8 bases outside the gene matches. This CDR3 is 12 amino acids long. Germline V gene data show CDR1 as MNHEY and CDR2 as SMNVEV (reference sequence). The chain's CDR3 is CASATGLGPQHF. CDR3 DNA sequence: TGTGCCAGCGCGACAGGGTTAGGACCCCAGCATTTT.

This clonotype was recorded many times. The V gene is TRBV6-2 or TRBV6-3, the J gene TRBJ2-3; tentative D call: TRBD2 (6 bases). CDR3 length: 13 amino acids. Germline CDR1 MNHEY, CDR2 SVGEGT. Trimming shortened V by 8 bases and J by 0 bases, and 9 bases separated the two germline ends. CDR3 nucleotide sequence: TGTGCCAGCGGGGACTCTAGCACAGATACGCAGTATTTT. This codes for CASGDSSTDTQYF.

There are many counts of this clonotype. The rearrangement links TRBV6-2 or TRBV6-3 to TRBJ2-7; 10 nucleotides agree with TRBD1. V gave up 5 bases and J gave up 3 bases; unmatched junction bases: 7. CDR1 is MNHEY, CDR2 SVGEGT, per germline. The CDR3 is 15 amino acids. CDR3: CASSPEGTGVYEQYF. CDR3 coding DNA: TGTGCCAGCAGTCCTGAAGGGACAGGGGTCTACGAGCAGTACTTC.

The rearrangement uses TRBV20-1 and TRBJ2-7; TRBD1 aligns across 7 bases. V lost 6 bases to trimming and J lost 3 bases; unmatched junction nucleotides: 11. This CDR3 contains 14 residues. CDR1 DFQATT and CDR2 SNEGSKA come from the germline V gene (reference sequence). The CDR3 nucleotides are TGCAGTGCAAACCCGGGACAGCGACACTACGAGCAGTACTTC. It encodes CSANPGQRHYEQYF.

This clonotype has a handful of counts. This may be a read error: a much more frequent sequence differs by one nucleotide. V usage is TRBV20-1 and J usage is TRBJ2-5; 7 bases match TRBD2. This CDR3 has 14 amino acids. Germline values: CDR1 DFQATT, CDR2 SNEGSKA (reference sequence). CDR3 sequence (DNA): TGCGGTGCTCACCCGACCAGCGGGGTAGAGACCCAGTACTTC. Translated, it gives CGAHPTSGVETQYF.

The chain links TRBV25-1 to TRBJ2-7, with D perhaps TRBD1 or TRBD2 (6 bases each). V dropped 1 base and J dropped 2 bases, with 12 bases sitting between them. The CDR3 is 15 residues long. Germline CDR1 and CDR2: MGHDK and SYGVNS. CDR3 loop: CASSESQGRTYEQYF. In DNA form, the CDR3 reads TGTGCCAGCAGTGAATCGCAGGGGAGGACCTACGAGCAGTACTTC.

A note on this clonotype: It may be a read error: a sequence one base away is much more abundant. The chain joins TRBV6-1 to TRBJ1-1; D not certain. With 7 bases removed from V and 0 bases from J, the gap between germline ends came to 9 bases. The CDR3 is made up of 13 amino acids. Germline CDR1 reads MNHNS; CDR2 reads SASEGT. The CDR3 protein is CASMVGMNTEAFF. Here the CDR3 DNA reads TGTGCCAGCATGGTGGGAATGAACACTGAAGCTTTCTTT.

About this clonotype: Given a much more abundant clone one base away, this may be a read error. The rearrangement uses TRBV19 and TRBJ1-5; 7 nucleotides line up with TRBD1. The CDR3 contains 14 residues. Germline V gene lookup returns CDR1 LNHDA and CDR2 SQIVND (reference sequence). V trimming: 6 bases; J trimming: 3 bases; junction bases outside the gene matches: 5. CDR3 sequence (DNA): TGTGCCAGTAGGGCAGGGGGATACAATCAGCCCCAGCATTTT. Its translation: CASRAGGYNQPQHF.

This clonotype was counted at least ten times. The V and J genes are TRBV7-2 and TRBJ2-7; TRBD1 matches 8 bases. V shed 8 bases, J shed 3 bases, and the junction held 9 bases outside the gene matches. The germline gives CDR1 SGHTA, CDR2 FQGNSA. The CDR3 spans 14 residues. This CDR3 is CASRPPDRVYEQYF. Here the CDR3 DNA reads TGTGCCAGCCGACCTCCGGACAGGGTCTACGAGCAGTACTTC.

This clonotype was detected ten times or more. The V and J genes are TRBV2 and TRBJ2-7; the D is unclear. Germline CDR1 reads SNHLY; CDR2 reads FYNNEI. CDR3 size: 10 residues. With 7 bases removed from V and 2 bases from J, the gap between germline ends came to 3 bases. The CDR3 DNA follows: TGTGCCAGCACCCCCTACGAGCAGTACTTC. Its protein is CASTPYEQYF.

About this clonotype: Since no conserved phenylalanine or tryptophan closes the CDR3, a read error is the likely cause. This chain joins TRBV20-1 and TRBJ2-1; D is ambiguous. The CDR3 is 13 amino acids. The V end lost 4 bases, the J end lost 3 bases, and 10 bases lay between the germline ends. Germline loops: CDR1 DFQATT, CDR2 SNEGSKA (reference sequence). CDR3 region: CSAIEDFYNEQFS. CDR3 in DNA: TGCAGTGCTATAGAAGACTTCTACAATGAGCAGTTCTCC.

This clonotype appeared many times. The V and J genes are TRBV2 and TRBJ1-4; D gene ambiguous. The CDR3 length is 14 residues. V dropped 7 bases and J dropped 6 bases, with 15 bases sitting between them. Germline CDR1 reads SNHLY; CDR2 reads FYNNEI. CDR3 nucleotide sequence: TGTGCCAGCACCGAGGGAGGGTTTCATGAAAAACTGTTTTTT. Translating gives CASTEGGFHEKLFF.

Points on this clonotype: A much larger clone differs by one base, so this may be a read error. The chain links TRBV9 to TRBJ1-5; maybe TRBD1 (6 bases). CDR1 and CDR2 from the germline V gene are SGDLS and YYNGEE. The CDR3 runs 14 residues. With 4 bases removed from V and 9 bases from J, the gap between germline ends came to 17 bases. The CDR3 bases are TGTGCCAGCAGCCCCGGACAGAGCGATCGGCCCCAGCATTTT. As protein: CASSPGQSDRPQHF.

This clonotype appeared a few times. An end of the junction does not agree with germline; a read error may underlie this. The V and J genes are TRBV28 and TRBJ2-3; the match to TRBD2 covers 7 bases. CDR3 length equals 14 residues. The germline gives CDR1 MDHEN, CDR2 SYDVKM. Here the CDR3 DNA reads TGTGCCAGCACTGAGGCGGGAGAAACAGGTACGCAGTATTTT. It encodes CASTEAGETGTQYF.

The rearrangement uses TRBV20-1 and TRBJ2-1; 13 bases map to TRBD2. Germline-derived CDR1 and CDR2 are DFQATT and SNEGSKA (reference sequence). The CDR3 contains 17 residues. With V trimmed by 5 bases and J by 0 bases, 7 bases remained unmatched. This CDR3 reads CSAPRTSGSVSYNEQFF. The CDR3, as DNA: TGCAGTGCTCCGCGGACTAGCGGGAGTGTCTCCTACAATGAGCAGTTCTTC.

The chain recombines TRBV12-3 or TRBV12-4 with TRBJ2-1; possibly TRBD2 for D (5 bases). The CDR3 extends over 16 amino acids. The V gene lost 4 bases and the J gene lost 0 bases, with 13 bases spanning the gap. For the CDR3, the DNA is TGTGCCAGCAGTTGGGGTGGAGCGGTCTCCTACAATGAGCAGTTCTTC. Protein sequence: CASSWGGAVSYNEQFF.

This clonotype was seen more than once but under ten times. The chain carries TRBV7-2 and TRBJ2-3; 7 bases match TRBD1. The germline V gene has CDR1 SGHTA and CDR2 FQGNSA. This CDR3 is 17 amino acids long. V was clipped by 5 bases and J by 3 bases; unmatched bases: 14. The CDR3 sequence: CASSPRAVGQRTDTQYF. CDR3 sequence (DNA): TGTGCCAGCAGCCCACGTGCGGTGGGACAGAGGACAGATACGCAGTATTTT. Looking up the rest from reference TRBV7-2 and TRBJ2-3 gives the full variable domain: GAGVSQSPSNKVTEKGKDVELRCDPISGHTALYWYRQSLGQGLEFLIYFQGNSAPDKSGLPSDRFSAERTGGSVSTLTIQRTQQEDSAVYLCASSPRAVGQRTDTQYFGPGTRLTVL.

The sample holds many counts of this clonotype. V gene TRBV7-2 combines with J gene TRBJ1-2; 7 bases match TRBD1. Germline values: CDR1 SGHTA, CDR2 FQGNSA. The V segment lost 5 bases and the J segment 2 bases; nucleotides outside the gene matches: 5. The CDR3 has 14 residues. The CDR3 reads CASSPSTGNYGYTF. The CDR3 DNA is TGTGCCAGCAGCCCCTCGACAGGGAACTATGGCTACACCTTC.

The chain combines TRBV7-9 with TRBJ1-6; maybe TRBD1 (5 bases). Trimming cost V 5 bases and J 12 bases, with 8 bases left between them. Per germline, CDR1 SEHNR and CDR2 FQNEAQ (reference sequence). The CDR3 has 11 amino acids. CDR3: CASSLRGPLHF. CDR3 bases: TGTGCCAGCAGCCTGAGGGGACCCCTCCACTTT.

This clonotype was detected only once. It may be a read error: a sequence one base away is much more abundant. The V and J genes are TRBV6-2 or TRBV6-3 and TRBJ1-5, with TRBD1 matching 7 bases. Germline assignment: CDR1 MNHEY and CDR2 SVGEGT. This CDR3 comprises 14 residues. The CDR3 region has the DNA TGTGCCAGCAGCTACAGGGGTACCAATCAGCCCAAGCATTTT. Protein product: CASSYRGTNQPKHF.

In the case of this clonotype: This may stem from a read error, because a much larger clone lies one nucleotide away. The V call is TRBV12-3 or TRBV12-4, the J call TRBJ1-6; no clear D gene. V shed 2 bases and J shed 9 bases, with 11 bases lying between them. This CDR3 has 14 residues. The CDR3: CASSLFSMSSPLHF. The CDR3 DNA sequence: TGTGCCAGCAGTTTATTCTCGATGAGTTCACCCCTCCACTTT.

This clonotype was observed a handful of times. This chain joins TRBV19 and TRBJ2-7, with D tentatively TRBD2 (5 bases). Trimming cost V 3 bases and J 5 bases, with 8 bases left between them. This CDR3 contains 12 residues. Germline V CDR1 and CDR2: LNHDA, SQIVND (reference sequence). This chain's CDR3 is CASSMWGDEQYF. As DNA, the CDR3 is TGTGCCAGTAGTATGTGGGGAGACGAGCAGTACTTC.